Each of the 11 T cell receptor beta chains below was sequenced from the same sample in a study of CD8+CD57+ T cells in acquired aplastic anemia. Both TCR beta VDJ combination and CDR3 sequence profiling were carried out. Genomic DNA was the template for this profiling. TCRdb independently ran MiXCR on the reads; one entry per CDR3 protein. The sample lists 74,000 or so distinct CDR3 sequences, around half occurring once. The source material was sorted CD4+, CD8+, or CD8+CD57+ T cells (not recorded which) from PBMCs. The receptors shown here come from a human donor in good health, serving as a control.

The V call is TRBV7-3, the J call TRBJ2-1; 10 nucleotides align to TRBD1. The CDR3 loop spans 16 amino acids. Per the germline V gene, CDR1 is SGHTA and CDR2 is FQGTGA. V shed 1 base and J 6 bases; nucleotides not matched to a gene: 6. Written as DNA, the CDR3 is TGTGCCAGCAGCTTAAGGATGGGACAGGGGTTCAATGAGCAGTTCTTC. The encoded protein is CASSLRMGQGFNEQFF.

The chain combines TRBV6-1 with TRBJ1-3; tentative D call: TRBD1 (5 bases). The CDR3 extends over 15 amino acids. The ends were cut back, 3 bases at V and 4 bases at J, with 13 bases in the middle. Germline CDR1 MNHNS, CDR2 SASEGT. The CDR3 spells CASSDSGGRGNTIYF. The CDR3 nucleotides read TGTGCCAGCAGTGATAGTGGGGGGAGGGGAAACACCATATATTTT.

The sample holds a few counts of this clonotype. The V call is TRBV29-1, the J call TRBJ2-1, with 8 bases fitting TRBD2. Germline V gives CDR1 SQVTM, CDR2 ANQGSEA. After removal of 6 bases from V and 2 bases from J, the junction contained 3 bases not matched to a gene. This CDR3 is built from 13 residues. This CDR3 is CSVTGLAYNEQFF. The CDR3 DNA sequence: TGCAGCGTCACGGGACTAGCCTACAATGAGCAGTTCTTC.

This chain connects TRBV19 to TRBJ1-2; weak D call: TRBD1 (6 bases). The CDR3 spans 13 residues. V was cut by 7 bases and J by 6 bases, with 15 bases left in between. CDR1 and CDR2 from the germline V gene are LNHDA and SQIVND (reference sequence). In nucleotides, the CDR3 is TGTGCCAGTACCCGTGGAGGGGGGAATGGCTACACCTTC. It specifies CASTRGGGNGYTF.

This clonotype was seen at least ten times. The chain carries TRBV12-3 or TRBV12-4 and TRBJ1-1; unclear D gene. The CDR3 runs 16 residues. Trimming pared 2 bases from V and 1 base from J, leaving 14 bases between. The CDR3 nucleotides read TGTGCCAGCAGTTTATTATCGCAGGCTTCGAACACTGAAGCTTTCTTT. Translation gives CASSLLSQASNTEAFF.

The gene calls are TRBV2 and TRBJ2-7; TRBD2 matches 14 bases. Trimming cost V 5 bases and J 2 bases; bases outside gene matches: 2. This CDR3 contains 15 residues. The V gene's germline CDR1 is SNHLY and CDR2 FYNNEI. CDR3 residues: CASSRTSGGPYEQYF. The CDR3, as DNA: TGTGCCAGCAGTCGGACTAGCGGGGGGCCCTACGAGCAGTACTTC.

The genes are TRBV15 and TRBJ2-7; D gene unclear. The CDR3 has 14 residues. Germline V lookup: CDR1 LNHNV, CDR2 YYDKDF (reference sequence). The V gene lost 5 bases and the J gene lost 1 base, with 12 bases spanning the gap. The CDR3 is CATSSRGLSYEQYF. The CDR3 DNA reads TGTGCCACCAGCTCCAGAGGATTGTCCTACGAGCAGTACTTC.

V is TRBV12-3 or TRBV12-4 and J is TRBJ1-2; D is uncertain. V was trimmed by 9 bases and J by 8 bases, leaving 19 bases between them. The CDR3 covers 13 residues. Here the CDR3 DNA reads TGTGCCAGTAGGCTGAGTGATGTGGGCGGCTACACCTTC. The encoded protein is CASRLSDVGGYTF.

This clonotype showed up many times. V gene TRBV7-9 combines with J gene TRBJ2-3, with TRBD2 matching over 11 bases. Germline CDR1 and CDR2: SEHNR and FQNEAQ (reference sequence). The CDR3 runs 14 residues. V lost 8 bases to trimming and J lost 6 bases; unmatched junction nucleotides: 7. In DNA form, the CDR3 reads TGTGCCAGCGCGATAGCGGGGGGGCCTGATACGCAGTATTTT. It codes for CASAIAGGPDTQYF.

This clonotype appeared once. One junction end disagrees with the germline gene, perhaps due to a read error. The chain has TRBV7-9 and TRBJ1-4; 9 nucleotides match TRBD1. CDR3 length equals 13 residues. The germline V gene encodes CDR1 SEHNR and CDR2 FQNEAQ (reference sequence). The CDR3 protein is CATWTGDDEKLFF. The CDR3 DNA is TGTGCCACCTGGACAGGGGATGATGAAAAGCTGTTTTTT. Filled out from reference TRBV7-9 and TRBJ1-4, the complete variable domain reads DTGVSQNPRHKITKRGQNVTFRCDPISEHNRLYWYRQTLGQGPEFLTYFQNEAQLEKSRLLSDRFSAERPKGSFSTLEIQRTEQGDSAMYLCATWTGDDEKLFFGSGTQLSVL.

This clonotype has a count of ten or more. The chain carries TRBV27 and TRBJ2-3, with D unclear. The CDR3 loop spans 12 amino acids. V was cut by 10 bases and J by 2 bases, with 10 bases left in between. Germline V lookup: CDR1 MNHEY, CDR2 SMNVEV (reference sequence). The CDR3 sequence: CATHGDTDTQYF. The CDR3 region has the DNA TGTGCCACCCATGGAGACACAGATACGCAGTATTTT.